This T cell receptor beta chain was recovered during a study of T-cell reconstitution after alpha-beta-depleted transplantation in children. The V and J ends lost 0 bases and 7 bases respectively, with 12 bases between them. Germline loops: CDR1 MNHEY, CDR2 SVGAGI. CDR3 size: 15 residues. Library preparation (for TCRbeta) was performed with unique molecular identifiers. MiXCR, run by TCRdb on the PCR reads, gives a single entry per CDR3 protein. The sample records 200,000 to 250,000 distinct CDR3 sequences, about 11% being singletons. This clonotype has a count of ten or more. As yet, its antigen is unknown. General observations from the study: Expanded graft clones, several hundred of them, were reportedly the source of alpha-beta T cells about two months after transplant. Newly made T cells mostly supplied T-cell counts and diversity one year after transplant.

V usage is TRBV6-5 and J usage is TRBJ2-2; D unclear. The TCR was taken from a child less than two years old with acute myeloid leukemia, due to receive a stem cell transplant. The specimen comprised PBMCs, sampled before TCRalphabeta/CD19-depleted stem cell transplant. CDR3 in amino acids: CASSYSARYGGELFF. The CDR3 DNA follows: TGTGCCAGCAGTTACTCGGCTCGGTATGGCGGGGAGCTGTTTTTT.